This entry describes one T cell receptor beta chain. The sample is drawn from a study of OX40 agonist ivuxolimab in advanced cancers. Repertoires were generated with immunoSEQ multiplex PCR, while TCRdb's copy carries only in-frame clones and drops some. This sample has fewer than 90,000 clones; 75% to 90% occur once, and the top ten carry over 0.35%. The CDR3 consists of 13 residues. Trimming took 3 bases from V and 5 from J; bases not matched to a gene: 2. Germline-derived CDR1 and CDR2 are SGHNT and YENEEA. This clonotype originated in an adult with an advanced solid tumor such as melanoma, head and neck, liver or kidney cancer. The material sequenced was CD4+ or CD8+ T cells sorted from blood, taken in a trial of the OX40 agonist ivuxolimab. V and J are TRBV11-3 and TRBJ2-3, with 7 bases lining up with TRBD2. The chain's CDR3 is CASSFGLGDTQYF. The DNA for the CDR3 is TGTGCCAGCAGCTTTGGACTAGGAGATACGCAGTATTTT.